What follows describes a single TCR beta chain. In the authors' methods: By means of reference gene primer amplification, nucleated cell counts were estimated. Measured with immunoSEQ multiplex PCR; TCRdb has only the in-frame clones, and not every one. V, J and clone size are those of that table, while D and trimming were read from the DNA. The repertoire holds 170,000 or so clones, about 88% seen once, with under 2% in the top ten. The data originate from a study of blood T cell repertoires in COVID-19. The overall study: There were acute and convalescent COVID-19 samples, and they came from the United States, Italy and Spain. Sample material is recorded as cDNA or gDNA derived from T cells, B-cell-depleted T cells, or PBMCs.

Trimming stripped 7 bases from V and 5 bases from J, with 12 bases between. Germline V lookup: CDR1 SGHAT, CDR2 FQNNGV. There are 14 residues in the CDR3. The sequence derives from a man aged 18 to 30 who had recovered from COVID-19. Sequencing used peripheral blood. The chain carries TRBV11-2 and TRBJ1-6; D is undetermined. The CDR3 loop is CASTRVGDNSPLHF. In DNA form, the CDR3 reads TGTGCCAGCACGAGGGTGGGAGATAATTCACCCCTCCACTTT.